This T cell receptor (beta chain) was captured by sequencing in a study of cytomegalovirus exposure and HLA in healthy donors. The PCR ran on 60 Vbeta and 13 Jbeta primers. Data came from immunoSEQ multiplex PCR; TCRdb stores just in-frame clones and leaves some out. This sample carries tens of thousands of clones, approximately 72% of them seen once, and the ten largest clones take just under 7.5%. Findings and limits, study-wide: TCR beta V segments were, for the most part, productive about 87% or about 30% of the time in an earlier analysis. Several V segments, TRBV6-2 and TRBV6-3 among them, could not be told apart and were dropped. With high specificity and sensitivity, the classifier reportedly diagnosed cytomegalovirus status.

V lost 0 bases and J 10 bases, leaving 11 bases between the germline ends. This CDR3 region has 13 residues. Per the germline V gene, CDR1 is SGHRS and CDR2 is YFSETQ. Regarding this clone: Its antigen is as yet unknown.

Sequences were obtained from PBMCs. The receptor was isolated from a woman aged 25 to 39 in good health and CMV-seropositive. The chain is built from TRBV5-1 and TRBJ2-1; the D gene is possibly TRBD2 (6 bases). CDR3: CASSLDGSWEQFF. The CDR3, as DNA: TGCGCCAGCAGCTTGGACGGGAGCTGGGAGCAGTTCTTC.